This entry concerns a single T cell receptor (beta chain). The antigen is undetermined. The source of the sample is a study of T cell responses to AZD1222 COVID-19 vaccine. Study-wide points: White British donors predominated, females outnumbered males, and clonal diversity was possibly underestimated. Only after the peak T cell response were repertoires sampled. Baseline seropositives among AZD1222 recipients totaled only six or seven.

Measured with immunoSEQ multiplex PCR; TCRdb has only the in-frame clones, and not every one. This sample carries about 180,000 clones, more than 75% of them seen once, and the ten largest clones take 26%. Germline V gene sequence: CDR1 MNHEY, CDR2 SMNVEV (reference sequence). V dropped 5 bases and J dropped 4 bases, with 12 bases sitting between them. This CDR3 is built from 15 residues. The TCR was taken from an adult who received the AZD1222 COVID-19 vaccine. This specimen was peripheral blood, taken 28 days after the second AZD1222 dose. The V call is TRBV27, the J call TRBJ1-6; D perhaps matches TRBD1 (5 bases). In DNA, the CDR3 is TGTGCCAGCAGTGCGGCGACAGCTTATAATTCACCCCTCCACTTT. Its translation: CASSAATAYNSPLHF.